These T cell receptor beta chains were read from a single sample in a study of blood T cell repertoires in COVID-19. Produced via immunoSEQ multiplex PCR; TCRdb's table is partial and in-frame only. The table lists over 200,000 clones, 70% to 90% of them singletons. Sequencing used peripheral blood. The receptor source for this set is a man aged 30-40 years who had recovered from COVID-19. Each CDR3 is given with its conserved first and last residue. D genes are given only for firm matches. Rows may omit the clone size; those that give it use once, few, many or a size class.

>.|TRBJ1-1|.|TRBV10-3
TGTGCCTCCAGGGGAAACACTGAAGCTTTCTTT
CASRGNTEAFF
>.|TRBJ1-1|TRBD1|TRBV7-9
TGTGCCAGCAGCTTTTTGAGGACAGGGGATGTAACTTTCTTT
CASSFLRTGDVTFF
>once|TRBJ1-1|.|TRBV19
TGTGCCAGTATCTTACAGGGGAACACTGAAGCTTTCTTT
CASILQGNTEAFF
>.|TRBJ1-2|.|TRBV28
TGTGCCAGCAGTCCATCGGTTAACTATGGCTACACCTTC
CASSPSVNYGYTF
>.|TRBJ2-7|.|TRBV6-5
TGTGCCAGCTCTAGGTTACCCTACGAGCAGTACTTC
CASSRLPYEQYF
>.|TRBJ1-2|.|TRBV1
TGCACCAGCAGCCCAGAGGACACCCCCTATGGCTACACCTTC
CTSSPEDTPYGYTF
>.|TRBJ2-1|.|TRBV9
TGTGCCAGCAGCGTAGAAGGGAGAATTTTAGATGAGCAGTTCTTC
CASSVEGRILDEQFF
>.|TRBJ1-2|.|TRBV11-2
TGTGCCAGCAGCCCCTCAGGGCATGGCTACACCTTC
CASSPSGHGYTF
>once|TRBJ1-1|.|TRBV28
TGTGCCAGCAGTTCTTTTCCGGGACAAAGGAACACTGAAGCTTTCTTT
CASSSFPGQRNTEAFF
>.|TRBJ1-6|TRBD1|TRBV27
TGTGCCAGCAAGGTTCAGGGGGGCTCTCTTGGTAATTCACCCCTCCACTTT
CASKVQGGSLGNSPLHF
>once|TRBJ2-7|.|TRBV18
TGTGCCAGCTCACCAGGGGCGACTGTTAACGAGCAGTACTTC
CASSPGATVNEQYF
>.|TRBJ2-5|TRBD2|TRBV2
TGTGCCAGCAGTGAACTAGCGGGGCCTGGGGGGACCCAGTACTTC
CASSELAGPGGTQYF
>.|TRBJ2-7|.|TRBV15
TGTGCCACCAGCAGAGCGCAGGGTCCCTTACTACTCGTCTACGAGCAGTACTTC
CATSRAQGPLLLVYEQYF
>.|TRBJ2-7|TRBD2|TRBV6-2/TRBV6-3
TGTGCCAGCAGTTACGGTAGCGGGGTCGCCTACGAGCAGTACTTC
CASSYGSGVAYEQYF
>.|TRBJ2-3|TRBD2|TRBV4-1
TGCGCCAGCAGCCAAGTAGGATTCGAGCGGGAATCTTTT
CASSQVGFERESF
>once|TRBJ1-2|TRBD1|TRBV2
TGTGCCAGTCAAACACAGGGGGCGTTTGATGGCTACACCTTC
CASQTQGAFDGYTF
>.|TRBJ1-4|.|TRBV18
TGTGCCAGCTCACCTAACGGTTATACAACTAATGAAAAACTGTTTTTT
CASSPNGYTTNEKLFF
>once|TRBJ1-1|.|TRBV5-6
TGTGCCAGCAGCTGGGGCCTTATGAACACTGAAGCTTTCTTT
CASSWGLMNTEAFF
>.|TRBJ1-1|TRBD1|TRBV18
TGTGCCAGCTCACCGGACAGGGGAAAGAACACTGAAGCTTTCTTT
CASSPDRGKNTEAFF
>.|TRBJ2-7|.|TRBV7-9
TGTGCCAGCAGCTTAAACAGGGAGACCTACGAGCAGTACTTC
CASSLNRETYEQYF
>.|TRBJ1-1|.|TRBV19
TGTGCCAGTAGTCCTAACGGGGGCACTGAAGCTTTCTTT
CASSPNGGTEAFF
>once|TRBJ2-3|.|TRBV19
TGTGCCAGTAGTACGCTAAACCCAGATACGCAGTATTTT
CASSTLNPDTQYF
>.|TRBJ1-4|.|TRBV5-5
TGTGCCAGCAGCGGGGGAGGGACTGCTGAAAAACTGTTTTTT
CASSGGGTAEKLFF
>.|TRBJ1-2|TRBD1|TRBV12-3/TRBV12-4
TGTGCCAGCGGACAGGCCCTGAACTATGGCTACACCTTC
CASGQALNYGYTF
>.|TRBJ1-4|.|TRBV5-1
TGCGCCAGCAGCTTGGCCGGGACTAATGAAAAACTGTTTTTT
CASSLAGTNEKLFF
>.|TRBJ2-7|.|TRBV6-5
TGTGCCAGCAGCAATGACATACGCTCCTACGAGCAGTACTTC
CASSNDIRSYEQYF
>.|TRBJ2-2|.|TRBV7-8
TGTGCCAGCAGCTTATTAGCGCCAGGAAACACCGGGGAGCTGTTTTTT
CASSLLAPGNTGELFF
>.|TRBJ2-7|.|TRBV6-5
TGTGCCAGCAGCCCCGGCCGGGGCACCCGGGAGGAGCAGTACTTC
CASSPGRGTREEQYF
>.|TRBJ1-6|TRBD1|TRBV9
TGTGCCAGCAGCGATTCGACAGGGCCCTATAATTCACCCCTCCACTTT
CASSDSTGPYNSPLHF
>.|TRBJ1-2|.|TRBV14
TGTGCCAGCAGCCAAGGGGAGTATGGCTACACCTTC
CASSQGEYGYTF
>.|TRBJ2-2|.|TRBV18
TGTGCCAGCTCACCAGGGGCAGGCCCCAACACCGGGGAGCTGTTTTTT
CASSPGAGPNTGELFF
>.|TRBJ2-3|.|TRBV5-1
TGCGCCAGCAGCAACTATGGGGGGGATACGCAGTATTTT
CASSNYGGDTQYF
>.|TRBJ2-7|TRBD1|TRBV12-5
TGTGCTAGTGGTTTGGATGAGGGGGCTGGAGCCTACGAGCAGTACTTC
CASGLDEGAGAYEQYF
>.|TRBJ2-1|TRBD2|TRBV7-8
TGTGCCAGCAGCTTAGCGACTAGCGGGGGGGTTGAGCAGTTCTTC
CASSLATSGGVEQFF
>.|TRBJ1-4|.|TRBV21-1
TGTGCCAGCATTTATTTCCAGGGCGCAACTAATGAAAAACTGTTTTTT
CASIYFQGATNEKLFF
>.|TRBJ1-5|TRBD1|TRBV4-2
TGTGCCAGCAGCCGACAGGGGGGGGATCAGCCCCAGCATTTT
CASSRQGGDQPQHF
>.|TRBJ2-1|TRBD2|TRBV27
TGTGCCAGCAGTTTAGGCGGGGGTGATTACAATGAGCAGTTCTTC
CASSLGGGDYNEQFF
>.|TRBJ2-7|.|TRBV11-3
TGTGCCAGCAGCCCAGGGGTCACGGGAAGCTCCTACGAGCAGTACTTC
CASSPGVTGSSYEQYF
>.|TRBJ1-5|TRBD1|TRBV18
TGTGCCAGCTCACTCAGTCCCGGGACAGGGACCGGCAATCAGCCCCAGCATTTT
CASSLSPGTGTGNQPQHF
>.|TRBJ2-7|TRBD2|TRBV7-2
TGTGCCAGCCTGACTAGCGGGGGATTCGAGCAGTACTTC
CASLTSGGFEQYF
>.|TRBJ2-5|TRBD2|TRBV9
TGTGCCAGCAGCGTAGTAGGACTAGGTGCTCGTGGGGAGACCCAGTACTTC
CASSVVGLGARGETQYF
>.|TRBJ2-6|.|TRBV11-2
TGTGCCAGCAGCTTCGGGGATCACTTCTCTGGGGCCAACGTCCTGACTTTC
CASSFGDHFSGANVLTF
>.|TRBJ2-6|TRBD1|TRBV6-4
TGTGCCAGCAGAAGACAGGGCTCTGGGGCCAACGTCCTGACTTTC
CASRRQGSGANVLTF
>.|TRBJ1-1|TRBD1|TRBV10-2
TGCGCCACCAAGATCCAGGGGGGCTCCACTGAAGCTTTCTTT
CATKIQGGSTEAFF
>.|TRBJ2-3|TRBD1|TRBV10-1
TGCGCCAGCAGTGTGAACAGGGGGAATACCGCAGATACGCAGTATTTT
CASSVNRGNTADTQYF
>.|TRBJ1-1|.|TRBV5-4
TGTGCCAGCAGCTTGGCAGGCAGTCTAATGAACACTGAAGCTTTCTTT
CASSLAGSLMNTEAFF
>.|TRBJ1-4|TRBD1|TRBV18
TGTGCCAGCTCACCACGATCAGAAGGACAGGGGGCCCGGAAACTGTTTTTT
CASSPRSEGQGARKLFF
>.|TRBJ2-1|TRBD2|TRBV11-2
TGTGCCAGCAGCTTAGCTCGCGGGGGTACCTACAATGAGCAGTTCTTC
CASSLARGGTYNEQFF